Described below is a single TCR beta chain sequence and its context. This sample is drawn from a study of T cell changes during pregnancy in multiple sclerosis. Assay: immunoSEQ multiplex PCR; the TCRdb copy retains only in-frame clones and omits some. The sample holds about 84,000 clones, approximately 94% seen once. Per germline, CDR1 KGHSH and CDR2 LQKENI. The CDR3 covers 16 residues. Deletions cut 3 bases from V and 3 bases from J, with 16 bases between. This receptor was obtained from a female donor with multiple sclerosis, enrolled in a pregnancy study. The chain employs TRBV18 and TRBJ2-3, with D possibly matching TRBD1 (5 bases). Source: peripheral blood, taken in the third trimester of pregnancy. The CDR3, as DNA: TGTGCCAGCTCACCGGTCCCCAGGGTTGAGACAGATACGCAGTATTTT. It yields the protein CASSPVPRVETDTQYF.